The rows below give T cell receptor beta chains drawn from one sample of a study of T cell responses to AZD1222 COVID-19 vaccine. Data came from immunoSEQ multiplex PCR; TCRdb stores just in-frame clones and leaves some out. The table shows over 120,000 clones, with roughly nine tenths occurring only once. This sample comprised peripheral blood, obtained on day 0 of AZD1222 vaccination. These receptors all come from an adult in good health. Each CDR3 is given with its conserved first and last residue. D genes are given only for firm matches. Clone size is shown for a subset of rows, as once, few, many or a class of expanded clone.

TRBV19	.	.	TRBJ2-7	TGTGCCAGTAGTTCGGGGCCATCCTACGAGCAGTACTTC	CASSSGPSYEQYF
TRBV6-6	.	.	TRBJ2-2	TGTGCCAGCAGTTACGGGCAGGGCTACGGGGAGCTGTTTTTT	CASSYGQGYGELFF
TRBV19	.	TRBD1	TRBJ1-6	TGTGCCAGTAGTCGAGGACAGGGGGCAAGGAATTCACCCCTCCACTTT	CASSRGQGARNSPLHF
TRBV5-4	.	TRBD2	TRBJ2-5	TGTGCCAGCAGCTTTTTTCGGGGGGGGGCTAAGGAGTCCCAGTACTTC	CASSFFRGGAKESQYF
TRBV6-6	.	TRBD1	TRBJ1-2	TGTGCCAGCGGACAGGGGGGCTATGGCTACACCTTC	CASGQGGYGYTF
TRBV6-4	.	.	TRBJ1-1	TGTGCCAGCAGTTCCCCCCCCTACAGGGTTCAAACCTCCAACACTGAAGCTTTCTTT	CASSSPPYRVQTSNTEAFF
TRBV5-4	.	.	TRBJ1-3	TGTGCCAGCAGTTCCTTTGGTCGGGGGGCTGGAAACACCATATATTTT	CASSSFGRGAGNTIYF
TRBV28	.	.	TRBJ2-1	TGTGCCACAACAGGGTTCCTAACGAGCTCCTACAATGAGCAGTTCTTC	CATTGFLTSSYNEQFF
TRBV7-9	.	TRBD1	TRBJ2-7	TGTGCCAGCAGCCGCACCCCAGGACAGGGGGCCTACGAGCAGTACTTC	CASSRTPGQGAYEQYF
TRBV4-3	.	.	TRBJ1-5	TGCGCCAGCAGCCAAGATCATCCCGGGGGCGAACTTCAGCCCCAGCATTTT	CASSQDHPGGELQPQHF
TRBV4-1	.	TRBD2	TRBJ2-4	TGCGCCAGCAGCCATCCCGGGACTAGCGGGGGCCCGAGGGACATTCAGTACTTC	CASSHPGTSGGPRDIQYF
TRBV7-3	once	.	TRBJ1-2	TGTGCCAGCAGCTTAACGGGGAAGGGTAACTATGGCTACACCTTC	CASSLTGKGNYGYTF
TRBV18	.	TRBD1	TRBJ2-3	TGTGCCAGCTCAGTCGGACAGGAAAATACGCAGTATTTT	CASSVGQENTQYF
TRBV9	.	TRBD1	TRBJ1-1	TGTGCCAGCGGCCGGGACAGGGCGTTTGGGAACACTGAAGCTTTCTTT	CASGRDRAFGNTEAFF
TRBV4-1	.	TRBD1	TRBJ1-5	TGCGCCAGCAGCCGTCTCCAGGGGGCGGAACAGCCCCAGCATTTT	CASSRLQGAEQPQHF
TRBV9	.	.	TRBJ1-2	TGTGCCAGCAGCGTAGGCAACGGCGACTATGGCTACACCTTC	CASSVGNGDYGYTF
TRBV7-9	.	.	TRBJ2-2	TGTGCCAGCAGGCTCGGGGAGCTGTTTTTT	CASRLGELFF
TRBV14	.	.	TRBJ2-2	TGTGCCAGCAGCCAAGATTTGAGTTCCAGTACCGGGGAGCTGTTTTTT	CASSQDLSSSTGELFF
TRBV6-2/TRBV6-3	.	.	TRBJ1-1	TGTGCCAGCAGTTATGAGGGGAGGACCACTGAAGCTTTCTTT	CASSYEGRTTEAFF
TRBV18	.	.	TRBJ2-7	TGTGCCAGCTCACCAGAACCCCCGGCCGCCTTCACCTCCTACGAGCAGTACTTC	CASSPEPPAAFTSYEQYF
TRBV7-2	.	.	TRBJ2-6	TGTGCCAGCAGCTTTTCCCCAGGAATCTCTGGGGCCAACGTCCTGACTTTC	CASSFSPGISGANVLTF
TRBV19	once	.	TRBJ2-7	TGTGCCAGTAGTATAAACTCCCTGGCCTACGAGCAGTACTTC	CASSINSLAYEQYF
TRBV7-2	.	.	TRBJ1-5	TGTGCCAGCAGCTTATCTAGTGATCAGCCCCAGCATTTT	CASSLSSDQPQHF
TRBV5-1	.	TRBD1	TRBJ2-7	TGCGCCAGCAGCTTGGACGGGACAGTTGATTACGAGCAGTACTTC	CASSLDGTVDYEQYF
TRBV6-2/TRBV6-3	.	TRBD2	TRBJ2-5	TGTGCCAGCAGTCACTTGGAAGCGGGGGGGCCCCAAGAGACCCAGTACTTC	CASSHLEAGGPQETQYF
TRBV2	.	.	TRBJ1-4	TGTGCCAGCAGTGCCTCGGACGGGTCAAATGAAAAACTGTTTTTT	CASSASDGSNEKLFF
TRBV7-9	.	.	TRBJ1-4	TGTGCCAGCAGCCCGCATGAAAAACTGTTTTTT	CASSPHEKLFF
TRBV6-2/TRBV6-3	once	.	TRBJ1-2	TGTGCCAGCAGCCGGTCAAGCAACTATGGCTACACCTTC	CASSRSSNYGYTF
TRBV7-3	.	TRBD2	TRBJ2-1	TGTGCCAGCAGCTTAATAGCGGGGGGGCGAGGTGAGCAGTTCTTC	CASSLIAGGRGEQFF
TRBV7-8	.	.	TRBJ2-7	TGTGCCAGCAGCTTAGGTAGGGCCTACGAGCAGTACTTC	CASSLGRAYEQYF
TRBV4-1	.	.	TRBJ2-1	TGCGCCAGCAGCCCCGGGGGGACAGCGAGAGTCCATGAGCAGTTCTTC	CASSPGGTARVHEQFF
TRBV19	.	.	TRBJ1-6	TGTGCCAGTAGTTTACAGGGTGTACATTCACCCCTCCACTTT	CASSLQGVHSPLHF
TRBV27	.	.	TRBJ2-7	TGTGCCAGCAGTTTATGGGTCCCGACAGGAGCCACCTACGAGCAGTACTTC	CASSLWVPTGATYEQYF
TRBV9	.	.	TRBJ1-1	TGTGCCAGCGGAGCGGGTAGCACGAGGAACACTGAAGCTTTCTTT	CASGAGSTRNTEAFF
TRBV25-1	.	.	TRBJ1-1	TGTGCCAGCAGTGAAAAAACAAACACTGAAGCTTTCTTT	CASSEKTNTEAFF
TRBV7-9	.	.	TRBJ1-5	TGTGCCAGCAGCTCCGGGACGCGTGCAGGTCAGCCCCAGCATTTT	CASSSGTRAGQPQHF
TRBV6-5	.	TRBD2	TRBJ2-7	TGTGCCAGCAGCGTAGCGGGGGCTCCCGAGCAGTACTTC	CASSVAGAPEQYF
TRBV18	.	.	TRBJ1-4	TGTGCCAGCTCACCAGGTGTAGGGATGGATGAAAAACTGTTTTTT	CASSPGVGMDEKLFF